This T cell receptor beta chain was recovered during a study of CD8+CD57+ T cells in acquired aplastic anemia. Looked up from germline, CDR1 is SNHLY and CDR2 is FYNNEI. Trimming took 7 bases from V and 4 from J, leaving 14 bases between them. The CDR3 totals 14 residues. Whoever was chosen for sequencing had shown CD8+CD57+ cell expansion by flow cytometry. At the time of blood sampling, patients had not yet received any therapy. About this clonotype itself: What it binds is not known.

Study findings and constraints: Between patients and controls, around 27 CD8+ CDR3 sequences were found in common.

Genomic DNA acted as the template from which TCR beta VDJ combination and CDR3 sequence profiling were carried out. MiXCR, applied by TCRdb to the reads, yields one record per CDR3 protein. The repertoire holds 450,000 to 550,000 distinct CDR3 sequences, around a third seen once, with less than 0.85% in the top ten. Sequences were obtained from sorted CD4+, CD8+, or CD8+CD57+ T cells (not recorded which) from PBMCs. This rearrangement joins TRBV2 to TRBJ2-1, with a possible D match to TRBD2 (5 bases). The sequence was collected from a human donor with aplastic anemia. The CDR3 region has the DNA TGTGCCAGCAATCCGTCGACGGGGTACAATGAGCAGTTCTTC. Translating it yields CASNPSTGYNEQFF.